This TCR beta chain is from a study of blood T cell repertoires in COVID-19. On the study more broadly: COVID-19 samples collected from the United States, Italy and Spain covered acute and convalescent phases. T cells, B-cell-depleted T cells, or PBMCs supplied cDNA or gDNA.

Authors' analysis steps: It was from reference gene primer amplification that nucleated cell counts were estimated. The repertoire was sequenced with immunoSEQ multiplex PCR; TCRdb's copy has only in-frame clones and lacks some. From that table come the V and J calls and clone size; the DNA was used to work out D and trimming. The top ten clones hold over 2% of a sample with 250,000 to 300,000 clones, more than 85% of them seen once. Followed longitudinally, the Seattle patients had been enrolled during active infection. Germline CDR1 and CDR2: MDHEN and SYDVKM. The CDR3 spans 12 residues. Trimming cost V 4 bases and J 10 bases, with 11 bases left between them.

This receptor was obtained from a woman aged 25 to 39 with COVID-19, enrolled during active disease. The material sequenced was peripheral blood. The rearrangement links TRBV28 to TRBJ2-1; the D gene is possibly TRBD2 (5 bases). CDR3 DNA sequence: TGTGCCAGCAGTTCCCCCCCGGGGGAGCAGTTCTTC. Amino acid sequence: CASSSPPGEQFF. The variable domain in full, with the rest retrieved from reference TRBV28 and TRBJ2-1, is DVKVTQSSRYLVKRTGEKVFLECVQDMDHENMFWYRQDPGLGLRLIYFSYDVKMKEKGDIPEGYSVSREKKERFSLILESASTNQTSMYLCASSSPPGEQFFGPGTRLTVL.